This T cell receptor (beta chain) is drawn from a study of blood T cell repertoires in COVID-19. Study context: Samples came from the United States, Italy and Spain, spanning acute and convalescent COVID-19. T cells, B-cell-depleted T cells, or PBMCs supplied cDNA or gDNA.

The V end was cut by 3 bases, the J end by 8 bases, with 15 bases between. The CDR3 length is 14 residues. The germline V gene encodes CDR1 SGHRS and CDR2 YFSETQ. Original processing notes: Counts of nucleated cells, estimated from reference gene primer amplification, were obtained. Using immunoSEQ multiplex PCR, the repertoire was profiled, and TCRdb retains in-frame clones only, with some absent. That table is the source of V, J and clone size, and D and trimming were worked out from the DNA. The sample has tens of thousands of clones, 85% seen once. Sequencing was done on a sample of peripheral blood. This clonotype was obtained from a middle-aged man with active COVID-19. The chain links TRBV5-1 to TRBJ2-1, with a tentative D call TRBD2 (7 bases). CDR3 residues: CASSSYGGPDEQFF. DNA for the CDR3: TGCGCCAGCAGCTCTTACGGGGGGCCCGATGAGCAGTTCTTC.